The sequence of this TCR beta chain was determined in a study of cytomegalovirus exposure and HLA in healthy donors. Background on the study: The same platform was used for the roughly 120 validation repertoires and the approximately 700 first-cohort repertoires, a later analysis reported.

The table came from immunoSEQ multiplex PCR; TCRdb's copy has only in-frame clones and leaves some out. This table has some 80,000 clones, 95% to 96% appearing once. Whole-study results and caveats: Researchers reported that a few CMV-associated chains were confirmed in vitro as CMV antigen-specific. In the roughly 120 validation repertoires, just under 95% of cluster scores exceeded 0, per a later analysis.

J lost 6 bases, V lost 1 base, and 8 bases had no gene match. CDR1 and CDR2 from the germline V gene are LNHNV and YYDKDF (reference sequence). This CDR3 region has 16 residues. Points on this clone: Antigen unknown.

The 120-subject validation cohort, separate from the 666-subject first cohort, included the donors. Sequenced sample: PBMCs. The chain links TRBV15 to TRBJ2-3; 9 bases map to TRBD2. This clonotype was obtained from a woman under 30 in good health and CMV-seronegative. The CDR3 DNA is TGTGCCACCAGCAGAGGGGCTAGCGGGACTGTCGATACGCAGTATTTT. It is translated as CATSRGASGTVDTQYF.